This T cell receptor beta chain came from a study of T-cell reconstitution after alpha-beta-depleted transplantation in children. General study points: Day-60 TCRbeta diversity that was high in some patients was derived from surviving recipient T cells and thymic progenitors. It was newly produced T cells that mostly accounted for T-cell counts and diversity one year after transplant.

CDR1 and CDR2 from the germline V gene are MNHEY and SMNVEV (reference sequence). The CDR3 loop spans 16 amino acids. V was shortened by 0 bases and J by 1 base, with 10 bases between the two germline ends. Worth noting for this clonotype: Its target is unknown.

The TCRbeta library incorporated unique molecular identifiers. TCRdb processed the PCR reads anew with MiXCR; each CDR3 protein has one entry. The sample contains about 830,000 distinct CDR3 sequences, roughly 15% of which appear only once. The TCR comes from a male patient between 5 and 17 years old who had a stem cell transplant for acute lymphoblastic leukemia, so the T cells may come from the graft donor. Sequenced here: PBMCs, mostly from graft donor cells, sampled 360 days after TCRalphabeta/CD19-depleted stem cell transplant. The V and J genes are TRBV27 and TRBJ2-1; TRBD1 is a possible D gene (5 bases). CDR3 region: CASSLSGLVSYNEQFF. Here the CDR3 DNA reads TGTGCCAGCAGTTTATCGGGGCTAGTTTCCTACAATGAGCAGTTCTTC.